These 23 T cell receptor beta chains originate from one sample sequenced in a study of blood T cell repertoires in COVID-19. Clones were read by immunoSEQ multiplex PCR, and TCRdb kept only the in-frame ones, dropping some. The sample has about 80,000 clones, roughly 80% seen once; the top ten hold around a third. The source material was peripheral blood. Receptors originate from a woman in her 70s with acute or convalescent COVID-19.

The chain carries TRBV19 and TRBJ1-1; 7 bases fit TRBD1. Per germline, CDR1 LNHDA and CDR2 SQIVND (reference sequence). CDR3 length: 14 amino acids. V was clipped by 6 bases and J by 5 bases; unmatched bases: 9. The CDR3 reads CASRFKGATTEAFF. CDR3 coding DNA: TGTGCCAGTAGGTTCAAGGGGGCAACGACTGAAGCTTTCTTT.

The chain recombines TRBV6-9 with TRBJ1-1; the D gene is possibly TRBD1 (5 bases). Per germline, CDR1 MNHGY and CDR2 SVAAGI. The germline V and J ends were trimmed by 4 bases and 2 bases, with 11 bases remaining between them. The CDR3 spans 14 residues. Here the CDR3 DNA reads TGTGCCAGCAGTTTAGGAAGGGGAAACACTGAAGCTTTCTTT. This codes for CASSLGRGNTEAFF.

This chain uses TRBV19 with TRBJ2-5, with D possibly matching TRBD1 (5 bases). The CDR3 loop spans 13 amino acids. Trimming pared 4 bases from V and 2 bases from J, leaving 8 bases between. The germline V gene encodes CDR1 LNHDA and CDR2 SQIVND (reference sequence). CDR3 DNA: TGTGCCAGTAGTAAAGACAGTCAAGAGACCCAGTACTTC. It is translated as CASSKDSQETQYF. Supplemented by reference TRBV19 and TRBJ2-5, the full variable domain reads DGGITQSPKYLFRKEGQNVTLSCEQNLNHDAMYWYRQDPGQGLRLIYYSQIVNDFQKGDIAEGYSVSREKKESFPLTVTSAQKNPTAFYLCASSKDSQETQYFGPGTRLLVL.

V usage is TRBV7-9 and J usage is TRBJ2-7, with a possible D match to TRBD1 (6 bases). This CDR3 is built from 13 residues. Per the germline V gene, CDR1 is SEHNR and CDR2 is FQNEAQ (reference sequence). The V end was cut by 6 bases, the J end by 4 bases, with 13 bases between. The DNA for the CDR3 is TGTGCCAGCAGTACAGGGAATTCATACGAGCAGTACTTC. Translation gives CASSTGNSYEQYF.

The J gene is TRBJ2-7, the V gene TRBV5-4, with D unresolved. Looked up from germline, CDR1 is SGHNT and CDR2 is YYREEE (reference sequence). This CDR3 is 13 amino acids long. V gave up 0 bases and J gave up 7 bases, with 11 bases separating them. For the CDR3, the DNA is TGTGCCAGCAGCTTGGTTGGCTCGGGTGAGCAGTACTTC. Protein sequence: CASSLVGSGEQYF.

With respect to this clone: The identical CDR3 is also encoded by other nucleotide sequences in the sample. The chain employs TRBV20-1 and TRBJ2-1; TRBD1 might be the D (6 bases). Trimming shortened V by 5 bases and J by 7 bases, and 9 bases separated the two germline ends. Germline assignment: CDR1 DFQATT and CDR2 SNEGSKA (reference sequence). The length of the CDR3 is 11 residues. The CDR3 protein is CSAQGGNEQFF. DNA of the CDR3: TGCAGTGCTCAAGGGGGAAATGAGCAGTTCTTC.

The chain employs TRBV2 and TRBJ2-7; D not certain. CDR3 length: 12 amino acids. Germline CDR1 reads SNHLY; CDR2 reads FYNNEI. Between the trimmed V and J ends, which lost 5 bases and 3 bases, there was a span of 8 bases. The CDR3 region is CASSPLRYEQYF. The CDR3 bases are TGTGCCAGCAGTCCCCTTCGCTACGAGCAGTACTTC.

The V gene is TRBV27, the J gene TRBJ2-1; 7 positions agree with TRBD2. V gave up 9 bases and J gave up 0 bases; unmatched junction bases: 8. The CDR3 contains 15 residues. The germline CDR1 and CDR2 sequences are MNHEY and SMNVEV (reference sequence). CDR3 in DNA: TGTGCCAGTGCCATAGCGGGCAGCTCCTACAATGAGCAGTTCTTC. Its protein is CASAIAGSSYNEQFF.

The chain has TRBV2 and TRBJ2-7; tentatively, D is TRBD2 (7 bases). Per the germline V gene, CDR1 is SNHLY and CDR2 is FYNNEI. Between the trimmed V and J ends, which lost 6 bases and 6 bases, there was a span of 12 bases. CDR3 length: 12 amino acids. CDR3 nucleotides: TGTGCCAGCAGAGAGGGGGGGGGCGAGCAGTACTTC. This codes for CASREGGGEQYF. Variable domain in full (rest from reference TRBV2 and TRBJ2-7): EPEVTQTPSHQVTQMGQEVILRCVPISNHLYFYWYRQILGQKVEFLVSFYNNEISEKSEIFDDQFSVERPDGSNFTLKIRSTKLEDSAMYFCASREGGGEQYFGPGTRLTVT.

The genes are TRBV5-1 and TRBJ2-3; 7 bases align to TRBD1. V gave up 0 bases and J gave up 3 bases; unmatched junction bases: 4. Per germline, CDR1 SGHRS and CDR2 YFSETQ. This CDR3 contains 15 residues. CDR3 coding DNA: TGCGCCAGCAGCTTGGGGAGACAGGGTACAGATACGCAGTATTTT. Its protein is CASSLGRQGTDTQYF.

The chain links TRBV4-2 to TRBJ2-2, with 10 bases lining up with TRBD2. Germline trimming cut 1 base from V and 0 bases from J; bases unmatched to any gene: 2. CDR1 LGHNA and CDR2 YNFKEQ come from the germline V gene. The CDR3 spans 17 residues. The CDR3 region is CASSQGTSGTNTGELFF. CDR3 coding DNA: TGTGCCAGCAGCCAAGGAACTAGCGGGACGAACACCGGGGAGCTGTTTTTT.

The genes are TRBV5-1 and TRBJ1-2, with a possible D match to TRBD1 (5 bases). This CDR3 is built from 15 residues. The V gene's germline CDR1 is SGHRS and CDR2 YFSETQ. V was shortened by 4 bases and J by 8 bases, with 21 bases between the two germline ends. The chain's CDR3 is CASSRVGGDGNGYTF. In DNA, the CDR3 is TGCGCCAGCAGCAGAGTCGGGGGAGACGGCAACGGCTACACCTTC.

Only a few counts were recorded for this clone. The chain links TRBV9 to TRBJ1-4; no firm D call. The germline CDR1 and CDR2 sequences are SGDLS and YYNGEE. The V gene lost 0 bases and the J gene lost 8 bases, with 11 bases spanning the gap. This CDR3 contains 14 residues. Here the CDR3 DNA reads TGTGCCAGCAGCGTAGCGGGAGGTGTGGAAAAACTGTTTTTT. It specifies CASSVAGGVEKLFF.

The CDR3 sequence: CASSRNRGGISPLHF. The CDR3 DNA follows: TGTGCCAGCAGCCGAAACAGGGGGGGGATTTCACCCCTCCACTTT. The J gene is TRBJ1-6, the V gene TRBV3-1 (or the pseudogene TRBV3-2), with 8 nucleotides matching TRBD1. The germline V gene encodes CDR1 LGHDT and CDR2 YNNKEL (reference sequence). V trimming: 4 bases; J trimming: 9 bases; junction bases outside the gene matches: 8. This CDR3 region has 15 residues.

The chain is built from TRBV3-1 (or the pseudogene TRBV3-2) and TRBJ2-1, with 12 nucleotides matching TRBD2. CDR3 length equals 16 residues. The ends lost 6 bases at V and 2 bases at J; junction bases unmatched: 5. Germline-derived CDR1 and CDR2 are LGHDT and YNNKEL (reference sequence). This chain's CDR3 is CASRPGLAGTYNEQFF. The CDR3 region has the DNA TGTGCCAGCAGACCCGGACTAGCGGGAACCTACAATGAGCAGTTCTTC.

The chain joins TRBV30 to TRBJ2-5; D is uncertain. Germline loops: CDR1 GTSNPN, CDR2 SVGIG (reference sequence). The V end lost 2 bases, the J end lost 5 bases, and 15 bases lay between the germline ends. The CDR3 totals 14 residues. DNA for the CDR3: TGTGCCTGGAGTCCTTCTAAAGCCCGGGAGACCCAGTACTTC. Amino acids: CAWSPSKARETQYF.

The J gene is TRBJ1-5, the V gene TRBV30; D uncertain. Germline V gene lookup returns CDR1 GTSNPN and CDR2 SVGIG (reference sequence). Deletions cut 3 bases from V and 5 bases from J, with 17 bases between. The length of the CDR3 is 15 residues. CDR3 sequence (DNA): TGTGCCTGGAGCCCTACGCGGGGATCTGATCAGCCCCAGCATTTT. This sequence encodes CAWSPTRGSDQPQHF.

This clone was counted a single time. The CDR3 loop reads CASSLISGGVETQYF. CDR3 sequence (DNA): TGTGCCAGCAGTTTAATTTCTGGGGGCGTGGAGACCCAGTACTTC. The V gene is TRBV27, the J gene TRBJ2-5; D perhaps matches TRBD1 (6 bases). The V end was cut by 2 bases, the J end by 5 bases, with 15 bases between. Germline CDR1 is MNHEY and CDR2 is SMNVEV (reference sequence). The CDR3 consists of 15 residues.

This chain joins TRBV24-1 and TRBJ2-7; TRBD1 might be the D (6 bases). V was trimmed by 4 bases and J by 7 bases, leaving 13 bases between them. Germline-derived CDR1 and CDR2 are KGHDR and SFDVKD. This CDR3 contains 13 residues. In DNA form, the CDR3 reads TGTGCCACCAGTGACTACAGGGAGCAAGAGCAGTACTTC. This sequence encodes CATSDYREQEQYF.

V gene TRBV7-9 combines with J gene TRBJ2-5; 8 bases are a match to TRBD1. Germline assignment: CDR1 SEHNR and CDR2 FQNEAQ (reference sequence). The junction had 4 bases not matched to a gene; V was cut back by 5 bases and J by 2 bases. The CDR3 totals 14 residues. The CDR3 sequence: CASSGTGEQETQYF. Written as DNA, the CDR3 is TGTGCCAGCAGCGGGACAGGAGAACAAGAGACCCAGTACTTC.

This chain joins TRBV10-2 and TRBJ1-5; D remains ambiguous. Germline V gene lookup returns CDR1 WSHSY and CDR2 SAAADI. The CDR3 length is 12 residues. The germline V and J ends were trimmed by 3 bases and 7 bases, with 7 bases remaining between them. This CDR3 is CASSDLRQPQHF. The CDR3 nucleotides are TGCGCCAGCAGTGATTTGAGGCAGCCCCAGCATTTT.

The J gene is TRBJ1-2, the V gene TRBV5-1; 10 bases align to TRBD1. J lost 8 bases, V lost 6 bases, and 7 bases had no gene match. Germline CDR1 is SGHRS and CDR2 is YFSETQ. There are 13 residues in the CDR3. The CDR3 protein is CASNRGTGEGYTF. The CDR3 bases are TGCGCCAGCAACCGGGGGACAGGGGAGGGCTACACCTTC.

This clone was detected once. This sequence joins TRBV18 and TRBJ1-1, with D hard to call. This CDR3 has 15 amino acids. Germline lookup yields CDR1 KGHSH and CDR2 LQKENI. V shed 0 bases and J shed 1 base, with 9 bases lying between them. CDR3 sequence reads: CASSPPNSQNTEAFF. DNA for the CDR3: TGTGCCAGCTCACCACCTAACAGTCAGAACACTGAAGCTTTCTTT.